This is a list of T cell receptor beta chains from one sample in a study of T cells expressing NK-cell markers. TCRdb reprocessed the 5' RACE reads; each CDR3 protein has one entry and no DNA is given. In all, the sample yields about 120,000 distinct CDR3 sequences. The sequenced sample was blood T cells: a sorted CD56 or NKG2C T cell subset, CD4+ or CD8+ T cells, or bulk PBMC T cells (not recorded which). Receptors originate from a woman aged 18-70 years in good health. CDR3s include the opening cysteine and the closing phenylalanine or tryptophan. Expanded clones get a size class; other rows say once, few or many, or leave the size out.

>-|TRBJ2-2|16|TRBV12-3/TRBV12-4
CASSLLSLGPTGELFF
>-|TRBJ2-1|12|TRBV30
CAWRGDGSEQFF
>-|TRBJ2-1|17|TRBV7-8
CASSPPPGTSLYNEQFF
>-|TRBJ1-3|12|TRBV25-1
CASTLSGNTIYF
>-|TRBJ2-7|13|TRBV9
CASSPDREDEQYF
>-|TRBJ2-3|18|TRBV4-3
CASSQARVAGPSTDTQYF
>-|TRBJ2-1|12|TRBV7-9
CASSRTGDEQFF
>-|TRBJ2-1|15|TRBV5-5
CASSPDYALDNEQFF
>-|TRBJ2-1|18|TRBV11-1
CASSSRLAGEGSYNEQFF
>-|TRBJ1-1|13|TRBV5-4
CASREDRDTEAFF
>-|TRBJ2-7|17|TRBV21-1
CATTGTTPLGFSYEQYF
>-|TRBJ2-7|16|TRBV4-3
CASSQDPAGGPYEQYF
>-|TRBJ2-7|15|TRBV28
CASSLWGTGVAEQYF
>-|TRBJ2-3|14|TRBV3-1
CASSPGAGTDTQYF
>medium-sized|TRBJ2-1|14|TRBV20-1
CSAKTGSQPDEQFF
>-|TRBJ2-2|16|TRBV12-3/TRBV12-4
CASSLAGGANTGELFF
>-|TRBJ1-5|14|TRBV19
CASSIGAGSPSQHF
>-|TRBJ1-1|12|TRBV6-2/TRBV6-3
CASFGMDAEAFF
>-|TRBJ1-4|16|TRBV7-6
CASSLKAWAGDEKLFF
>-|TRBJ1-4|13|TRBV7-9
CASSRGTNEKLFF
>-|TRBJ2-3|15|TRBV9
CASSETSGGPYTQYF
>-|TRBJ1-1|12|TRBV29-1
CSVELQNTEAFF
>-|TRBJ2-5|14|TRBV6-2/TRBV6-3
CASRRDRVQETQYF
>-|TRBJ2-1|14|TRBV19
CASREGGSYNEQFF
>-|TRBJ2-5|14|TRBV6-5
CASSYVAHQETQYF
>-|TRBJ2-3|15|TRBV14
CASSQVTLGADTQYF
>-|TRBJ2-2|11|TRBV2
CASGDIGELFF
>-|TRBJ2-1|17|TRBV27
CASSLAGNLGSYNEQFF
>-|TRBJ2-3|17|TRBV7-2
CASSSRTALLGTDKQYF
>-|TRBJ2-6|17|TRBV19
CASSIDLSASGANVLTF
>-|TRBJ2-1|16|TRBV29-1
CSVSGTLILSYNEQFF
>-|TRBJ2-2|19|TRBV24-1
CATSELYPTRGTNTGELFF
>-|TRBJ2-1|15|TRBV7-9
CASSLGPGGVNEQFF
>-|TRBJ1-1|16|TRBV6-2/TRBV6-3
CASSQTGQLLDTEAFF
>-|TRBJ1-5|15|TRBV6-1
CASRSLTGDNQPQHF
>-|TRBJ2-3|14|TRBV4-3
CASSQSGFTDTQYF
>-|TRBJ2-1|13|TRBV6-5
CASSYSGASEQFF